The sequence of this TCR beta chain was determined in a study of T cells in Graves' hyperthyroidism and ophthalmopathy. Germline V gives CDR1 SGHKS, CDR2 YYEKEE (reference sequence). The length of the CDR3 is 16 residues. V lost 3 bases to trimming and J lost 5 bases; unmatched junction nucleotides: 11. Amplified TCR beta CDR3 regions came from RNA transcripts. With the HTBI primer set, the TCR CDR3 went through a first round of RT-PCR. TCRdb independently ran MiXCR on the multiplex PCR reads; one entry per CDR3 protein. The sample lists about 690,000 distinct CDR3 sequences; 17% were seen once. The table lists this clonotype with many counts.

Sample: blood. The J gene is TRBJ2-5, the V gene TRBV5-5; 9 positions agree with TRBD1. This receptor was taken from a man aged 45-65 years with Graves' hyperthyroidism. The CDR3 DNA reads as TGTGCCAGCAGCTCCTTACAGGGGGCTAAAGGGGAGACCCAGTACTTC. Amino acid sequence: CASSSLQGAKGETQYF.